This passage covers 30 T cell receptor beta chains from one sample sequenced in a study of cytomegalovirus exposure and HLA in healthy donors. Primers for the PCR totalled 60 Vbeta and 13 Jbeta. Data came from immunoSEQ multiplex PCR; TCRdb stores just in-frame clones and leaves some out. The sample consists of 100,000 to 150,000 clones, around 80% of them appearing once. The sequencing input was PBMCs. The origin of the receptors is a man aged 50-59 years in good health and CMV-seronegative.

This chain joins TRBV6-6 and TRBJ2-7; D is perhaps TRBD2 (5 bases). The germline V gene encodes CDR1 MNHNY and CDR2 SVGAGI (reference sequence). The CDR3 covers 15 residues. V gave up 0 bases and J gave up 2 bases, with 11 bases separating them. In DNA, the CDR3 is TGTGCCAGCAGTTACTCTCCGGGAAGGACCTACGAGCAGTACTTC. This translates into CASSYSPGRTYEQYF.

The chain employs TRBV19 and TRBJ2-6, with TRBD1 matching 7 bases. Unmatched junction bases numbered 17, after V lost 9 bases and J lost 9 bases. Germline values: CDR1 LNHDA, CDR2 SQIVND (reference sequence). This CDR3 contains 16 residues. The CDR3 loop reads CASTDRATREGNVLTF. The CDR3 DNA sequence: TGTGCCAGCACAGACAGGGCCACTAGAGAGGGCAACGTCCTGACTTTC.

Here the CDR3 reads CSVAARGAGVDEQFF. The CDR3 DNA sequence: TGCAGCGTCGCAGCGCGGGGAGCGGGGGTTGATGAGCAGTTCTTC. This sequence joins TRBV29-1 and TRBJ2-1; 8 bases are shared with TRBD2. Germline V gives CDR1 SQVTM, CDR2 ANQGSEA. The CDR3 is 15 residues long. The V segment lost 6 bases and the J segment 8 bases; nucleotides outside the gene matches: 15.

The rearrangement links TRBV7-9 to TRBJ2-5; D gene unclear. TRBJ2-7 matches the DNA end more closely, so the J call is doubtful. Germline lookup yields CDR1 SEHNR and CDR2 FQNEAQ (reference sequence). The CDR3 has 14 residues. Here the CDR3 DNA reads TGTGCCAGCAGCTTAGTTTCGGACTCCTACGAGCAGTACTTC. Its translation: CASSLVSDSYEQYF.

This rearrangement joins TRBV6-1 to TRBJ2-1; 7 bases are shared with TRBD1. With V trimmed by 3 bases and J by 6 bases, 2 bases remained unmatched. The CDR3 totals 13 residues. In germline, CDR1 is MNHNS, CDR2 SASEGT. DNA for the CDR3: TGTGCCAGCAGTGACACAGGGGTCAATGAGCAGTTCTTC. This translates into CASSDTGVNEQFF.

The chain combines TRBV28 with TRBJ2-7, with D possibly TRBD1 on 6 matching bases. The ends were cut back, 4 bases at V and 1 base at J, with 23 bases in the middle. The CDR3 length is 18 residues. Germline assignment: CDR1 MDHEN and CDR2 SYDVKM. The CDR3: CASSYEHRDTGSSYEQYV. CDR3 in DNA: TGTGCCAGCAGTTACGAACACCGGGACACTGGATCTTCCTACGAGCAGTACGTC.

The chain carries TRBV7-9 and TRBJ2-2; TRBD2 aligns across 14 bases. J gave up 10 bases and V 4 bases, and 5 bases lay outside the gene matches. CDR3 length: 15 amino acids. The germline gives CDR1 SEHNR, CDR2 FQNEAQ (reference sequence). CDR3 loop: CASSSTSGGALELFF. In nucleotides, the CDR3 is TGTGCCAGCAGCTCGACTAGCGGGGGGGCCTTGGAGCTGTTTTTT.

The chain carries TRBV9 and TRBJ1-1; D is ambiguous. Trimming removed 4 bases at V and 2 bases at J, with 9 bases between. This CDR3 spans 13 amino acids. The germline V gene has CDR1 SGDLS and CDR2 YYNGEE. CDR3 sequence: CASSRSLNTEAFF. In nucleotides, the CDR3 is TGTGCCAGCAGCCGTTCCCTTAACACTGAAGCTTTCTTT.

The V gene is TRBV2, the J gene TRBJ1-2; no reliable D call. CDR1 is SNHLY, CDR2 FYNNEI, per germline. The CDR3 runs 14 residues. V was trimmed by 3 bases and J by 1 base, leaving 9 bases between them. The CDR3 DNA sequence: TGTGCCAGCAGTGAGGGCAGCCTTAACTATGGCTACACCTTC. Encoded protein: CASSEGSLNYGYTF.

This chain connects TRBV29-1 to TRBJ1-2, with D possibly TRBD1 on 5 matching bases. Trimming removed 7 bases at V and 2 bases at J, with 14 bases between. CDR3 length: 13 amino acids. Germline assignment: CDR1 SQVTM and CDR2 ANQGSEA. CDR3 residues: CSDADSVNYGYTF. The CDR3 DNA follows: TGCAGCGACGCAGACAGCGTAAACTATGGCTACACCTTC.

This chain connects TRBV6-5 to TRBJ2-7; 13 positions agree with TRBD2. CDR3 length equals 14 residues. Germline CDR1 is MNHEY and CDR2 is SVGAGI. The ends lost 6 bases at V and 4 bases at J; junction bases unmatched: 3. The CDR3 nucleotides read TGTGCCAGCAGGCGGACTAGCGGGGGATACGAGCAGTACTTC. This translates into CASRRTSGGYEQYF.

The genes are TRBV5-1 and TRBJ2-3; the match to TRBD2 covers 9 bases. Germline assignment: CDR1 SGHRS and CDR2 YFSETQ. With V trimmed by 0 bases and J by 4 bases, 3 bases remained unmatched. The CDR3 sequence is 15 residues long. For the CDR3, the DNA is TGCGCCAGCAGCTTGGGCGGGGGGGCCGCAGATACGCAGTATTTT. Amino acids: CASSLGGGAADTQYF.

This rearrangement joins TRBV2 to TRBJ2-7, with 11 bases that match TRBD2. Germline assignment: CDR1 SNHLY and CDR2 FYNNEI. This CDR3 comprises 15 residues. After removal of 4 bases from V and 7 bases from J, the junction contained 9 bases not matched to a gene. The CDR3 nucleotides are TGTGCCAGCAGTGGGGGTAGCGGGGGGGCGGGGGAGCAGTACGTC. Its translation is CASSGGSGGAGEQYV.

The rearrangement joins TRBV28 to TRBJ1-1, with 9 bases fitting TRBD1. Germline CDR1 and CDR2: MDHEN and SYDVKM. CDR3 size: 16 residues. The V segment lost 7 bases and the J segment 0 bases; nucleotides outside the gene matches: 9. The CDR3 region has the DNA TGTGCCAGCACTCTTCTTCGGACAGGGGTGAACACTGAAGCTTTCTTT. It specifies CASTLLRTGVNTEAFF. Filled out from reference TRBV28 and TRBJ1-1, the complete variable domain reads DVKVTQSSRYLVKRTGEKVFLECVQDMDHENMFWYRQDPGLGLRLIYFSYDVKMKEKGDIPEGYSVSREKKERFSLILESASTNQTSMYLCASTLLRTGVNTEAFFGQGTRLTVV.

This clone was detected only a few times. V gene TRBV5-4 combines with J gene TRBJ2-1, with D maybe TRBD2 (5 bases). This CDR3 comprises 15 residues. V lost 4 bases, J lost 6 bases, and 17 bases lay in between. In germline, CDR1 is SGHNT, CDR2 YYREEE (reference sequence). The CDR3 DNA reads as TGTGCCAGCAGCACGGACTTGTCCTCCGGCAATGAGCAGTTCTTC. Translating it yields CASSTDLSSGNEQFF.

This clone was recorded once. The CDR3 DNA follows: TGTGCCAGCAGCTTGCAGGGGGCCTTGATCTATAATTCACCCCTCCACTTT. This gives the protein CASSLQGALIYNSPLHF. The chain joins TRBV7-8 to TRBJ1-6, with 8 bases lining up with TRBD1. Germline V gives CDR1 SGHVS, CDR2 FQNEAQ. Trimming removed 3 bases from V and 3 bases from J; junction bases left unmatched: 7. This CDR3 comprises 17 residues.

The chain uses TRBV7-3 and TRBJ2-7; D might be TRBD1 (6 bases). With 4 bases removed from V and 2 bases from J, the gap between germline ends came to 15 bases. Looked up from germline, CDR1 is SGHTA and CDR2 is FQGTGA. CDR3 length: 15 amino acids. As DNA, the CDR3 is TGTGCCAGCAGCTCGATTTCGGGACATCCCTACGAGCAGTACTTC. This sequence encodes CASSSISGHPYEQYF.

The chain is built from TRBV4-1 and TRBJ2-7; D uncertain. The CDR3 extends over 14 amino acids. The V end lost 4 bases, the J end lost 2 bases, and 12 bases lay between the germline ends. Germline CDR1 is MGHRA and CDR2 is YSYEKL. The CDR3 coding sequence is TGCGCCAGCAGCCCCTTGGAGAAAACCTACGAGCAGTACTTC. As protein: CASSPLEKTYEQYF.

In its sample, this clone was seen a few times. This rearrangement joins TRBV5-1 to TRBJ1-2; possibly TRBD1 for D (6 bases). V lost 4 bases to trimming and J lost 2 bases, with 15 bases between them. The CDR3 runs 15 residues. Germline loops: CDR1 SGHRS, CDR2 YFSETQ. This CDR3 reads CASSPQGTLNYGYTF. In DNA form, the CDR3 reads TGCGCCAGCAGCCCCCAGGGGACACTCAACTATGGCTACACCTTC.

This chain connects TRBV7-8 to TRBJ2-3; the match to TRBD1 covers 7 bases. CDR3 size: 15 residues. V shed 1 base, J shed 2 bases, and the junction held 3 bases outside the gene matches. CDR1 is SGHVS, CDR2 FQNEAQ, per germline. CDR3 loop: CASSLERGHTDTQYF. The CDR3 bases are TGTGCCAGCAGCTTAGAAAGGGGGCACACAGATACGCAGTATTTT.

This clone has only a few counts. The chain uses TRBV25-1 and TRBJ2-1; 8 bases agree with TRBD1. CDR1 is MGHDK and CDR2 is SYGVNS in the germline V gene. The CDR3 runs 15 residues. The trim removed 2 bases at V and 1 base at J, leaving 1 base unmatched. Here the CDR3 DNA reads TGTGCCAGCAGTGAACGGGACAGGTCCTACAATGAGCAGTTCTTC. This codes for CASSERDRSYNEQFF.

The sample holds one count of this clone. The gene calls are TRBV6-1 and TRBJ1-1; D is unclear. The germline V gene has CDR1 MNHNS and CDR2 SASEGT. The V and J ends lost 4 bases and 1 base respectively, with 4 bases between them. The CDR3 is 12 amino acids. The CDR3 loop is CASSGRNTEAFF. The CDR3 DNA sequence: TGTGCCAGCAGTGGCAGGAACACTGAAGCTTTCTTT.

This clone has only a few counts. Here the CDR3 reads CASSLALGTGGDSGANVLTF. The CDR3 DNA reads TGTGCCAGCAGCTTGGCCCTTGGGACAGGCGGGGACTCTGGGGCCAACGTCCTGACTTTC. V is TRBV5-4 and J is TRBJ2-6, with 8 bases that match TRBD1. This CDR3 has 20 residues. From germline, CDR1 is SGHNT and CDR2 YYREEE (reference sequence). V trimming: 0 bases; J trimming: 0 bases; junction bases outside the gene matches: 11.

The V gene is TRBV5-1, the J gene TRBJ2-2; 9 nucleotides agree with TRBD1. The V gene end was trimmed by 4 bases and the J gene end by 2 bases; junction bases not matched to a gene: 6. The CDR3 has 16 amino acids. Germline V gene data show CDR1 as SGHRS and CDR2 as YFSETQ. The CDR3 sequence is CASSPRDRDNTGELFF. In DNA, the CDR3 is TGCGCCAGCAGCCCAAGGGACAGGGACAACACCGGGGAGCTGTTTTTT.

Of note for this clone: In the same sample, other DNA sequences code for this CDR3. This chain links TRBV6-6 with TRBJ2-1; 9 bases fit TRBD1. V lost 6 bases and J lost 7; bases outside the gene matches: 4. Per germline, CDR1 MNHNY and CDR2 SVGAGI (reference sequence). There are 13 residues in the CDR3. The CDR3 sequence: CASSAGQGNEQFF. The CDR3 DNA sequence: TGTGCCAGCAGCGCGGGACAGGGAAATGAGCAGTTCTTC.

This clone has a handful of counts. The V and J genes are TRBV5-6 and TRBJ1-4, with 8 positions matching TRBD1. V dropped 4 bases and J dropped 1; count of bases not matched to a gene: 9. The CDR3 consists of 17 residues. Germline loops: CDR1 SGHDT, CDR2 YYEEEE. The CDR3 sequence is CASSPGGQGLTNEKLFF. The CDR3 DNA reads as TGTGCCAGCAGCCCGGGAGGACAGGGTTTAACTAATGAAAAACTGTTTTTT.

A single count supports this clone. The chain joins TRBV7-8 to TRBJ1-2; D may be TRBD1 (5 bases). Between the trimmed V and J ends, which lost 5 bases and 0 bases, there was a span of 10 bases. Germline values: CDR1 SGHVS, CDR2 FQNEAQ. The CDR3 contains 14 residues. The CDR3 here is CASSRQWPNYGYTF. The CDR3 region has the DNA TGTGCCAGCAGCCGACAGTGGCCTAACTATGGCTACACCTTC. The variable domain in full, completed from reference TRBV7-8 and TRBJ1-2, reads GAGVSQSPRYKVAKRGQDVALRCDPISGHVSLFWYQQALGQGPEFLTYFQNEAQLDKSGLPSDRFFAERPEGSVSTLKIQRTQQEDSAVYLCASSRQWPNYGYTFGSGTRLTVV.

CDR3 DNA: TGTGCCAGCAGTCCGATCGACCCCAGGTCGTTATTAGAAAGGGAGACCCAGTACTTC. Translation gives CASSPIDPRSLLERETQYF. The rearrangement uses TRBV7-7 and TRBJ2-5; no clear D gene. V gave up 6 bases and J gave up 5 bases, with 31 bases separating them. The CDR3 loop spans 19 amino acids. In germline, CDR1 is SSHAT, CDR2 FNYEAQ (reference sequence).

CDR3 sequence: CASSQTSGTVNTEAFF. In nucleotides, the CDR3 is TGCGCCAGCAGTCAGACCTCCGGGACAGTGAACACTGAAGCTTTCTTT. V gene TRBV5-1 combines with J gene TRBJ1-1, with 7 bases fitting TRBD1. V lost 5 bases and J lost 0; bases outside the gene matches: 10. CDR1 is SGHRS and CDR2 is YFSETQ in the germline V gene. The CDR3 is made up of 16 amino acids.

The chain combines TRBV7-2 with TRBJ2-3, with 7 bases aligning to TRBD2. Germline V CDR1 and CDR2: SGHTA, FQGNSA. The CDR3 totals 15 residues. V lost 8 bases, J lost 3 bases, and 11 bases stayed unmatched. DNA for the CDR3: TGTGCCAGCTCCTGGGTAGGGAGGGGTACAGATACGCAGTATTTT. This codes for CASSWVGRGTDTQYF.